This T cell receptor (beta chain) was identified in a study of response to subunit inactivated influenza vaccine. TCRdb processed the RT-PCR reads anew with MiXCR; each CDR3 protein has one entry. The sample lists 500,000 to 600,000 distinct CDR3 sequences; roughly 15% were seen once. Looked up from germline, CDR1 is GTSNPN and CDR2 is SVGIG (reference sequence). Trimming took 1 base from V and 6 from J; bases not matched to a gene: 5. This CDR3 has 13 residues. This clonotype was observed a few times. The source material was PBMCs from blood, sampled approximately 12 days after vaccination. The rearrangement uses TRBV30 and TRBJ1-1; 7 positions agree with TRBD1. This sequence was found in a man in his forties or fifties who received an inactivated influenza vaccine. The CDR3 sequence: CAWSATGVPEAFF. The CDR3 nucleotides read TGTGCCTGGAGTGCTACAGGGGTTCCTGAAGCTTTCTTT.